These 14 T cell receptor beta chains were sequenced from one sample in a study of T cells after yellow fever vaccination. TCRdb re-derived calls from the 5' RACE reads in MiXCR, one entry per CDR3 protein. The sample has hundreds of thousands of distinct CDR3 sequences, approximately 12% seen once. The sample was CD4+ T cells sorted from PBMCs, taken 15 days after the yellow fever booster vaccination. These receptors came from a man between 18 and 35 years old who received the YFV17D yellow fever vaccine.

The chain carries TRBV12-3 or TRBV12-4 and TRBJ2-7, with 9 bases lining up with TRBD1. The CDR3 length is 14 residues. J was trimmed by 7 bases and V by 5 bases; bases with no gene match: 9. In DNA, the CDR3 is TGTGCCAGCAGTCCAACCGGGACAGGGCGTGAGCAGTACTTC. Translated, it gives CASSPTGTGREQYF.

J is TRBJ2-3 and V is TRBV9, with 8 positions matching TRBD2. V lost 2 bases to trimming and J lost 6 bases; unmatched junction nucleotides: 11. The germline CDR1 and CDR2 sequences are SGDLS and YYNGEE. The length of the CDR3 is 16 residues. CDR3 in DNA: TGTGCCAGCAGCGTGTCGGGGGGGGTAAATGCGGATACGCAGTATTTT. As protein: CASSVSGGVNADTQYF.

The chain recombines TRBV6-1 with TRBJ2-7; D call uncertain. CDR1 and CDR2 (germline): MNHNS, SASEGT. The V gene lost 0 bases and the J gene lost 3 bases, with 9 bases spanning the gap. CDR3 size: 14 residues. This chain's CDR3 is CASSEAPPVYEQYF. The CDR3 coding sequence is TGTGCCAGCAGTGAAGCGCCCCCAGTCTACGAGCAGTACTTC.

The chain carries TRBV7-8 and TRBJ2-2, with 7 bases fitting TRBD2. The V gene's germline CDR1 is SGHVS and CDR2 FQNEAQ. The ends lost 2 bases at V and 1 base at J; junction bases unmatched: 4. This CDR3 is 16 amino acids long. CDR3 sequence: CASSLLRGENTGELFF. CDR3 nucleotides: TGTGCCAGCAGCTTATTACGGGGGGAGAACACCGGGGAGCTGTTTTTT. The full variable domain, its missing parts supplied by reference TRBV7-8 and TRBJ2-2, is GAGVSQSPRYKVAKRGQDVALRCDPISGHVSLFWYQQALGQGPEFLTYFQNEAQLDKSGLPSDRFFAERPEGSVSTLKIQRTQQEDSAVYLCASSLLRGENTGELFFGEGSRLTVL.

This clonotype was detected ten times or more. The CDR3 nucleotides are TGCAGTGCTAGAGTAGGCCTAGCGGGGGAGGAGACCCAGTACTTC. This gives the protein CSARVGLAGEETQYF. This chain joins TRBV20-1 and TRBJ2-5, with 10 positions matching TRBD2. There are 15 residues in the CDR3. Losses at the gene ends were 1 base for V and 5 bases for J; bases not matched to a gene: 7. Germline CDR1 DFQATT, CDR2 SNEGSKA (reference sequence).

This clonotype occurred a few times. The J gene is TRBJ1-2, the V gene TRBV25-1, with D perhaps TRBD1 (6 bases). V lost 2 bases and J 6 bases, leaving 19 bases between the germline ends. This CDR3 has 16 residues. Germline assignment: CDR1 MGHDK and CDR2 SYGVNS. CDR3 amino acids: CASSESRMTGLDGYTF. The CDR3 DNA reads TGTGCCAGCAGTGAAAGTCGAATGACAGGCCTCGATGGCTACACCTTC.

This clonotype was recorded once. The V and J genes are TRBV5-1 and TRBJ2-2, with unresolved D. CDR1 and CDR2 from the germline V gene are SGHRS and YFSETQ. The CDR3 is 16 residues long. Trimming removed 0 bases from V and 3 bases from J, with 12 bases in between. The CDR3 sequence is CASSLAVGAYTGELFF. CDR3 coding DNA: TGCGCCAGCAGCTTGGCGGTTGGAGCCTACACCGGGGAGCTGTTTTTT.

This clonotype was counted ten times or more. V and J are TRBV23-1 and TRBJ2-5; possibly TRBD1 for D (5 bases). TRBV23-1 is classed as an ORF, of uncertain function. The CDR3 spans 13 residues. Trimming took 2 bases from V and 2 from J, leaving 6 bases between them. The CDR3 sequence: CASSQQGQETQYF. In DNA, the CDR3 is TGCGCCAGCAGTCAACAGGGACAAGAGACCCAGTACTTC.

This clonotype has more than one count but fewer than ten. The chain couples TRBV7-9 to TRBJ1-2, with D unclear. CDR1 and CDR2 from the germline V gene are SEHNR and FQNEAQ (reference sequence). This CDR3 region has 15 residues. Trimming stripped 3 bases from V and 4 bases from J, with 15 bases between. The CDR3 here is CASSLGQSGGYGYTF. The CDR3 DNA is TGTGCCAGCAGCTTGGGCCAGTCCGGAGGCTATGGCTACACCTTC.

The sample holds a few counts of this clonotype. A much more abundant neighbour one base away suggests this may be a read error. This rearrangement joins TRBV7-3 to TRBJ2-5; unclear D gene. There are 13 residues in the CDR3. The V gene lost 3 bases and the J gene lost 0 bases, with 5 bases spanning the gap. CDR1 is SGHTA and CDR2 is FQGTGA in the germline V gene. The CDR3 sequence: CASSFNHQETQYF. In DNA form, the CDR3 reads TGTGCCAGCAGCTTTAATCACCAAGAGACCCAGTACTTC.

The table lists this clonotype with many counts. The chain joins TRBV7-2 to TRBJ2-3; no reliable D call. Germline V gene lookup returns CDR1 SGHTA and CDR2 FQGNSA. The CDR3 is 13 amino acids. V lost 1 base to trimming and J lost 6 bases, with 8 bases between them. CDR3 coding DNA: TGTGCCAGCAGCTTAGGGGCGCGGGATACGCAGTATTTT. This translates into CASSLGARDTQYF.

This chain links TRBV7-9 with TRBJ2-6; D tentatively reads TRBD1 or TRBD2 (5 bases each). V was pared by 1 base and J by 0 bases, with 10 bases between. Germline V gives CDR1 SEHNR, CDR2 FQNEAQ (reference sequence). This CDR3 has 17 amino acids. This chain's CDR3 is CASSLGAGSSGANVLTF. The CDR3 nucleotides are TGTGCCAGCAGCTTAGGGGCAGGGAGCTCTGGGGCCAACGTCCTGACTTTC.

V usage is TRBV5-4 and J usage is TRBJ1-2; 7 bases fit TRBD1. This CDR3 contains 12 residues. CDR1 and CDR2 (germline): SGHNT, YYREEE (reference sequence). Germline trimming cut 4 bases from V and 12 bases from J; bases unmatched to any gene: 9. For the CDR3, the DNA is TGTGCCAGCAGCACCGACAGGGCCCGCAACACCTTC. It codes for CASSTDRARNTF. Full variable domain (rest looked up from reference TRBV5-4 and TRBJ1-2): ETGVTQSPTHLIKTRGQQVTLRCSSQSGHNTVSWYQQALGQGPQFIFQYYREEENGRGNFPPRFSGLQFPNYSSELNVNALELDDSALYLCASSTDRARNTFGSGTRLTVV.

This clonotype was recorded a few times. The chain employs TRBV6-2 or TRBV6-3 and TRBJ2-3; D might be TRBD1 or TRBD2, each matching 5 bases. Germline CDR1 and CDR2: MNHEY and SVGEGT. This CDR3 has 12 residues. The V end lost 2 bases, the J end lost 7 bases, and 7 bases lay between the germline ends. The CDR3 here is CASSYGTHTQYF. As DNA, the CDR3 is TGTGCCAGCAGTTACGGGACCCATACGCAGTATTTT.